A single T cell receptor (beta chain) is shown here with its context. This clone occurred once. Its cognate antigen has yet to be identified. No much larger clone is present one base from it, and per-base qualities are unavailable. TCRbeta CDR3 regions were amplified from genomic DNA using the immunoSEQ Assay, a bias-controlled multiplex PCR. Per the authors' processing: The number of nucleated cells in each sample was estimated from the amplification of reference gene primers within the assay. Sequence reads were collapsed and filtered to measure the absolute abundance of every unique TCRbeta CDR3 rearrangement. For each sample, productive Simpson clonality was calculated as the square root of Simpson's diversity index over productive rearrangements. TCRdb mirrors the immuneACCESS table, restricted to in-frame sequences. Some clones are absent from its copies; in checked studies, under half trace to an unresolved V gene, and the reason for the others is unknown. Clone size and V and J calls were adopted from that table, with D and trimming inferred from the DNA. Present in this sample are 250,000 to 350,000 clones, around 84% of which were seen just once. The top ten constitute more than 1.1% of the sample.

In Seattle, one collaborating source enrolled patients while the infection was active and tracked those patients longitudinally over the course of disease. Collaborating institutions collected whole blood in K2EDTA tubes following their own protocols. For TCRbeta analysis, collaborators shipped samples in one of three forms: frozen whole blood, isolated PBMCs, or DNA extracted from either of those sample types. At the junction V is shortened by 5 bases and J by 1 base, with 15 bases in between. The CDR3 covers 17 residues, taking in both the cysteine and the phenylalanine. Only CDR3 DNA is held: 51 bases, read in frame from base 1. The germline V gene (reference sequence) provides CDR1 LNHNV and CDR2 YYDKDF. The entry originates in a study of blood T cell repertoires in COVID-19 (dated by TCRdb to about 2020). Broadly, across the study: Samples covering the acute and convalescent phases of COVID-19 were provided by collaborators in the United States, Italy and Spain. Samples were obtained from the ongoing ImmuneRACE study (first 160 participants) and from about 1,300 subjects provided by 6 global collaborators. A de-identified subject ID, COVID-19 status, age in years and sex were almost always included in the sample metadata. Where available, HLA class I and class II types were taken from metadata supplied by the sample provider and were not determined by assay-based typing. The prospective study material was composed of cDNA or gDNA derived from T cells, B-cell-depleted T cells, or PBMCs. The repertoires were made available in a free public database intended to serve as a resource for research on the immune response to SARS-CoV-2. Subjects who had been exposed to COVID-19, were actively infected with it, or had recovered from it provided the deeply sampled blood TCRbeta repertoires that made up the dataset.

Here is what the overall study found, with its caveats: How much clinical and demographic metadata was included differed by source and by participant, and the metadata was provided uncurated.

The sample consisted of peripheral blood. This clonotype was obtained from a human donor with COVID-19, enrolled during active disease. The donor label of this sample is uncertain. The V and J genes are TRBV15 and TRBJ2-6; D gene: possibly TRBD1, on 6 matching bases. This receptor carries the CDR3 CATSRSRGSSGANVLTF. The sequenced DNA is TGTGCCACCAGCCGAAGTAGGGGGTCTTCTGGGGCCAACGTCCTGACTTTC.